This TCR beta chain was retrieved from a study of early stage breast cancer tumors. Background on the study: Of around 15 invasive breast tumors, more than ten were hormone receptor-positive, HER2-negative.

V trimming: 2 bases; J trimming: 12 bases; junction bases outside the gene matches: 12. Looked up from germline, CDR1 is GTSNPN and CDR2 is SVGIG (reference sequence). This CDR3 has 14 residues. Here immunoSEQ multiplex PCR was the method, and the copy in TCRdb shows in-frame clones only, minus some. The sample consists of under 30,000 clones, around 70% of them appearing once. General study points: Commonly generated sequences made up most enriched TCRB sequences shared between patients.

This clone turned up a few times. Its target is not known. The chain is built from TRBV30 and TRBJ1-5; 8 bases are shared with TRBD1. This TCR came from a person in their fifties with breast cancer. Sequenced input: blood. CDR3 DNA sequence: TGTGCCTGGAGTACGGGGCAGGGGGCGAACAGCCAGCATTTT. This gives the protein CAWSTGQGANSQHF. The entire variable domain, with the rest obtained from reference TRBV30 and TRBJ1-5, is as follows: SQTIHQWPATLVQPVGSPLSLECTVEGTSNPNLYWYRQAAGRGLQLLFYSVGIGQISSEVPQNLSASRPQDRQFILSSKKLLLSDSGFYLCAWSTGQGANSQHFGDGTRLSIL.